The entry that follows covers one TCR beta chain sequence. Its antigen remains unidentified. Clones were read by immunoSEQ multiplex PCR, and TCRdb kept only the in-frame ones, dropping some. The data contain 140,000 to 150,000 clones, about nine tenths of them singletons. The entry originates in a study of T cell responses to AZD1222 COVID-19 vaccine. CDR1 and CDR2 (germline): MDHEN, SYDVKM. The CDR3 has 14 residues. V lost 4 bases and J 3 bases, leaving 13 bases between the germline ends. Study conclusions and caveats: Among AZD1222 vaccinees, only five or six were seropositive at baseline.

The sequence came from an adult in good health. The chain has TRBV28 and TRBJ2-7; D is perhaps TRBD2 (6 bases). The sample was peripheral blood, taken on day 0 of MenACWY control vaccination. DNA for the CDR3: TGTGCCAGCAGTTCCCGGACGGGAGTCTACGAGCAGTACTTC. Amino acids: CASSSRTGVYEQYF.